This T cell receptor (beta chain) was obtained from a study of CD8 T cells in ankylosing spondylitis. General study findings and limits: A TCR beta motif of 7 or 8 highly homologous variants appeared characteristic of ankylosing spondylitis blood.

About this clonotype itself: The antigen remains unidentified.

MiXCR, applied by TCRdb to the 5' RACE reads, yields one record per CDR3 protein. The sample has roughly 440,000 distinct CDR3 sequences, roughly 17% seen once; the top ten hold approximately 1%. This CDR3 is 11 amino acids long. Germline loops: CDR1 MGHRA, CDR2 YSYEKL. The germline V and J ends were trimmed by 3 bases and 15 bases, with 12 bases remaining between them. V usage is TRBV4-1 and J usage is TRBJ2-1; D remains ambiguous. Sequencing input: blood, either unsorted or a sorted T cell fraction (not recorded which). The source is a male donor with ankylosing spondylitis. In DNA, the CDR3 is TGCGCCAGCAGCCAGGGCGGCCGGCCGTTCTTC. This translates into CASSQGGRPFF.